This TCR beta chain derives from a study of T cell responses to AZD1222 COVID-19 vaccine. Overall study findings and caveats: Recipients of AZD1222 seropositive at baseline numbered only six or seven. Spike-specific TCR breadth and depth went up after people got two AZD1222 doses. Researchers took repertoire samples only after the peak T cell response had come.

Using immunoSEQ multiplex PCR, the repertoire was profiled, and TCRdb retains in-frame clones only, with some absent. The data contain some 110,000 clones, 80% to 85% of them singletons. Concerning this clone itself: Its antigen is as yet unknown.

Germline CDR1 is WNHNN and CDR2 is SYGVQD (reference sequence). The CDR3 is 15 amino acids. The germline V and J ends were trimmed by 7 bases and 2 bases, with 17 bases remaining between them. The sample in question was peripheral blood, obtained on day 0 of AZD1222 vaccination. The rearrangement links TRBV10-1 to TRBJ1-1, with no clear D. The receptor comes from an adult in good health. The CDR3 sequence: CASILTTDLNTEAFF. CDR3 nucleotides: TGCGCCAGCATTCTGACGACGGACCTAAACACTGAAGCTTTCTTT.